These T cell receptor beta chains were read from a single sample in a study of shared clonotypes between healthy human individuals. Libraries were prepared by immunoSEQ multiplex PCR; TCRdb keeps only in-frame clonotypes and omits some of them. The sample has 950,000 to 1,300,000 clones, roughly 80% seen once; the top ten hold approximately 1.5%. Source material: memory CD4+ T cells sorted from blood. The receptors derive from a man younger than 30 in good health. The CDR3 runs from the conserved cysteine through the conserved F or W.

>TRBV7-3|TRBJ2-1
CASSQTSGGLNEQFF
>TRBV11-2|TRBJ1-3
CASTQGRSNSGNTIYF
>TRBV18|TRBJ2-2
CASVPQREGPNTGELFF
>TRBV6-6|TRBJ1-1
CASRPRGYTEAFF
>TRBV4-1|TRBJ2-2
CASSRAGQGVTGELFF
>TRBV7-2|TRBJ2-3
CASSHADTQYF
>TRBV19|TRBJ2-2
CASSTGLDTGELFF
>TRBV11-2|TRBJ2-5
CASSRNQGQETQYF
>TRBV6-6|TRBJ2-2
CASSYLSENTGELFF
>TRBV6-1|TRBJ1-4
CASSERAGGQGGEKLFF
>TRBV18|TRBJ1-2
CASSPTTVNYGYTF
>TRBV29-1|TRBJ2-5
CSAGEGAGRETQYF
>TRBV19|TRBJ1-2
CASSPAGTDYGYTF
>TRBV28|TRBJ1-1
CASAPQTDDRGGRNTEAFF
>TRBV11-3|TRBJ1-5
CASSLERGARSDQPQHF
>TRBV6-5|TRBJ2-2
CASSSLSGTTGELFF
>TRBV7-4|TRBJ1-4
CASSLRNSLNEKLFF
>TRBV10-3|TRBJ2-1
CAIREGQGGYNEQFF
>TRBV7-2|TRBJ1-1
CASSGGQGRGLTEAFF
>TRBV9|TRBJ1-2
CASSLNTGNSGYTF
>TRBV5-1|TRBJ2-5
CASSLSGRVLVGETQYF
>TRBV28|TRBJ2-1
CASIEETYNEQFF
>TRBV2|TRBJ2-2
CASSVDRVGTGELFF
>TRBV11-3|TRBJ2-3
CASSSGDAPDTQYF
>TRBV12-1|TRBJ2-6
CASTRRQISGANVLTF
>TRBV10-3|.
CAISGGTVYEQYF
>TRBV10-2|TRBJ1-1
CASSEAGGARGTEAFF
>TRBV2|TRBJ2-5
CASSESGGGVTQYF
>TRBV27|TRBJ1-2
CASALGGGYGYTF
>TRBV5-1|TRBJ1-2
CASSITTGTGGGYTF
>TRBV5-4|TRBJ2-5
CASSLTSQRRETQYF
>TRBV27|TRBJ1-1
CASSLFTGSGTEAFF
>TRBV10-3|TRBJ2-2
CATRDRGPTGELFF
>TRBV18|TRBJ2-5
CASSFGGSQETQYF
>TRBV6-1|TRBJ1-5
CASSEAGGASNQPQHF
>TRBV7-7|TRBJ2-1
CASSSGTGLANEQFF
>TRBV18|TRBJ1-2
CASSDRPTTNYGYTF
>TRBV2|TRBJ1-2
CASSKQGAQRGYTF
>TRBV7-8|TRBJ1-1
CASSLAGTSAEAFF
>TRBV7-6|TRBJ1-5
CASSLGQGEQPQHF
>TRBV7-6|TRBJ2-2
CASSLGQGGRRELFF
>TRBV5-1|TRBJ1-2
CASSPQGQGQGGYTF
>TRBV28|TRBJ1-1
CASSRNDRGHTEAFF
>TRBV18|TRBJ2-2
CASSPSTGAVTGELFF
>TRBV9|TRBJ2-7
CASSPRSRVLSYEQYF
>TRBV29-1|TRBJ1-2
CSVEETGGRGYTF
>TRBV7-6|TRBJ2-3
CASSPRASGGAWNTQYF
>TRBV5-6|TRBJ2-7
CASSLAGGGWNEQYF
>TRBV11-2|TRBJ2-7
CASRLGQGAYYEQYF
>TRBV15|TRBJ2-3
CATSRDQAGTDTQYF
>TRBV14|TRBJ1-1
CASSLDRATEAFF
>TRBV27|TRBJ2-6
CASSLYGGTGANVLTF
>TRBV19|TRBJ2-1
CASSPTGTYNEQFF
>TRBV28|TRBJ2-7
CASQPQETHEQYF
>TRBV28|TRBJ1-4
CASSSPGQGLNEKLFF
>TRBV7-2|TRBJ2-3
CASSLGSAGGRDTQYF
>TRBV10-3|TRBJ1-5
CATNPSWVQPQHF
>TRBV19|TRBJ1-1
CASSMSAGKNTEAFF
>TRBV5-1|TRBJ2-2
CASSFLGQGNTGELFF
>TRBV2|TRBJ2-1
CASLRDQYNEQFF